The 28 T cell receptor beta chains below all came from one sample that was sequenced in a study of T cell changes during pregnancy in multiple sclerosis. Sequenced by immunoSEQ multiplex PCR; TCRdb stores in-frame clones only, minus some. The data contain 40,000 to 55,000 clones, around 92% of them seen just once; the ten biggest clones take up approximately 1.3%. Sequenced sample: peripheral blood. Every receptor here comes from a female donor with multiple sclerosis, enrolled in a pregnancy study.

The chain uses TRBV5-4 and TRBJ1-5; D is ambiguous. The V gene's germline CDR1 is SGHNT and CDR2 YYREEE (reference sequence). The CDR3 is 13 residues long. V was pared by 6 bases and J by 7 bases, with 14 bases between. The DNA for the CDR3 is TGTGCCAGCACCCATCCAGTAGGCCAGCCCCAGCATTTT. Protein sequence: CASTHPVGQPQHF.

The genes are TRBV7-8 and TRBJ1-5, with 7 positions matching TRBD1. CDR3 length: 13 residues. Germline V gene sequence: CDR1 SGHVS, CDR2 FQNEAQ. V lost 5 bases to trimming and J lost 5 bases; unmatched junction nucleotides: 3. CDR3 in DNA: TGTGCCAGCAGCGGGACAGTGGATCAGCCCCAGCATTTT. This sequence encodes CASSGTVDQPQHF.

The CDR3 protein is CASSLTTGTGATGAFF. CDR3 coding DNA: TGTGCCAGCAGCCTTACCACCGGGACAGGAGCGACGGGGGCTTTCTTT. The chain has TRBV9 and TRBJ1-1; the match to TRBD1 covers 8 bases. This CDR3 region has 16 residues. Germline values: CDR1 SGDLS, CDR2 YYNGEE. The junction had 19 bases not matched to a gene; V was cut back by 4 bases and J by 11 bases.

The chain combines TRBV7-3 with TRBJ2-3; D may match TRBD1 or TRBD2 (6 bases each). The germline V gene encodes CDR1 SGHTA and CDR2 FQGTGA. V was trimmed by 3 bases and J by 3 bases, leaving 10 bases between them. This CDR3 comprises 14 residues. Here the CDR3 DNA reads TGTGCCAGCAGCTTGGACAGCGGGACAGATACGCAGTATTTT. Residues: CASSLDSGTDTQYF.

The V gene is TRBV6-1, the J gene TRBJ1-2, with D possibly being TRBD1 (5 bases). Germline V gene lookup returns CDR1 MNHNS and CDR2 SASEGT. CDR3 length: 14 amino acids. Trimming left V 3 bases short and J 5 bases short, with 13 bases between. CDR3 DNA: TGTGCCAGCAGTGAGCGGGGGTTCGGATATGGCTACACCTTC. Its translation is CASSERGFGYGYTF.

The gene calls are TRBV10-2 and TRBJ2-3; D is uncertain. Trimming shortened V by 4 bases and J by 7 bases, and 9 bases separated the two germline ends. The CDR3 is 12 residues long. Germline V gene sequence: CDR1 WSHSY, CDR2 SAAADI. Here the CDR3 DNA reads TGCGCCAGCAGTGTGACGATGTATACGCAGTATTTT. It yields the protein CASSVTMYTQYF.

This clone was detected a few times. The rearrangement links TRBV10-3 to TRBJ2-7; 10 nucleotides align to TRBD1. The CDR3 is 14 residues long. Germline loops: CDR1 ENHRY, CDR2 SYGVKD. J was trimmed by 5 bases and V by 4 bases; bases with no gene match: 5. The CDR3, as DNA: TGTGCCATCAGTGGACAGGGGGCGTTGCACGAGCAGTACTTC. It yields the protein CAISGQGALHEQYF.

The chain couples TRBV18 to TRBJ2-5; the D call may be TRBD1 or TRBD2 (5 bases each). Germline V gives CDR1 KGHSH, CDR2 LQKENI. The CDR3 sequence is 14 residues long. Deletions cut 2 bases from V and 3 bases from J, with 10 bases between. In DNA form, the CDR3 reads TGTGCCAGCTCACCATCGTGGGACGAAGAGACCCAGTACTTC. This translates into CASSPSWDEETQYF.

V and J are TRBV28 and TRBJ2-3, with TRBD1 matching 7 bases. Unmatched junction bases numbered 5, after V lost 2 bases and J lost 6 bases. Germline CDR1 reads MDHEN; CDR2 reads SYDVKM. The length of the CDR3 is 14 residues. CDR3 residues: CASSLTETGDTQYF. The CDR3 DNA reads as TGTGCCAGCAGTTTAACCGAGACAGGGGATACGCAGTATTTT.

This clone has a single count. V gene TRBV18 combines with J gene TRBJ2-7; D may be TRBD2 (5 bases). V lost 3 bases to trimming and J lost 3 bases, with 9 bases between them. The germline V gene has CDR1 KGHSH and CDR2 LQKENI. The CDR3 has 13 amino acids. The chain's CDR3 is CASSPVGVYEQYF. CDR3 sequence (DNA): TGTGCCAGCTCACCGGTGGGAGTCTACGAGCAGTACTTC.

J is TRBJ2-7 and V is TRBV5-5; no reliable D call. V was cut by 2 bases and J by 7 bases, with 13 bases left in between. Germline V gene data show CDR1 as SGHKS and CDR2 as YYEKEE (reference sequence). There are 13 residues in the CDR3. As DNA, the CDR3 is TGTGCCAGCAGCTTATATGGTTTGATGGAGCAGTACTTC. This gives the protein CASSLYGLMEQYF.

The gene calls are TRBV6-5 and TRBJ1-2; TRBD1 agrees at 9 bases. CDR1 and CDR2 (germline): MNHEY, SVGAGI. The J segment lost 4 bases and the V segment lost 0 bases, leaving 6 bases of the junction unmatched. This CDR3 has 16 amino acids. The CDR3 spells CASSYSRDRVSYGYTF. CDR3 in DNA: TGTGCCAGCAGTTACTCGAGGGACAGGGTGAGCTATGGCTACACCTTC.

The chain is built from TRBV27 and TRBJ2-1, with TRBD2 as a possible D gene (6 bases). The CDR3 runs 13 residues. V lost 7 bases and J lost 7, with 14 bases in between. Germline CDR1 MNHEY, CDR2 SMNVEV (reference sequence). The CDR3 DNA reads TGTGCCAGCAAGGCGGGATTGATGAATGAGCAGTTCTTC. Protein product: CASKAGLMNEQFF.

The gene calls are TRBV30 and TRBJ1-1, with D tentatively TRBD1 (5 bases). CDR3 length: 13 amino acids. V lost 4 bases and J lost 0, with 9 bases in between. CDR1 and CDR2 from the germline V gene are GTSNPN and SVGIG (reference sequence). This CDR3 reads CAWTTALNTEAFF. For the CDR3, the DNA is TGTGCCTGGACGACAGCCTTGAACACTGAAGCTTTCTTT.

This clone was found once. The J gene is TRBJ2-7, the V gene TRBV2, with D maybe TRBD1 (5 bases). The CDR3 extends over 14 amino acids. Germline loops: CDR1 SNHLY, CDR2 FYNNEI. Between the trimmed V and J ends, which lost 8 bases and 2 bases, there was a span of 16 bases. CDR3 amino acids: CASSQGNSAYEQYF. Here the CDR3 DNA reads TGTGCCAGCTCTCAGGGTAACAGCGCCTACGAGCAGTACTTC.

The gene calls are TRBV5-1 and TRBJ2-7; 7 nucleotides agree with TRBD1. Germline V gives CDR1 SGHRS, CDR2 YFSETQ. Germline trimming cut 0 bases from V and 3 bases from J; bases unmatched to any gene: 6. The CDR3 spans 15 residues. The CDR3 nucleotides are TGCGCCAGCAGCTTGGCCGGGACAGACCTCTACGAGCAGTACTTC. Translating it yields CASSLAGTDLYEQYF.

CDR3 in DNA: TGCGCCAGCAGCCCTCTGGTAGCCGGGGAGCTGTTTTTT. Translation: CASSPLVAGELFF. The rearrangement joins TRBV4-3 to TRBJ2-2; the D is unclear. CDR1 and CDR2 from the germline V gene are LGHNA and YSLEER. V dropped 4 bases and J dropped 6 bases, with 9 bases sitting between them. CDR3 length: 13 amino acids.

CDR3 sequence: CASATGGAGSGELFF. The CDR3 nucleotides read TGTGCCAGCGCCACAGGGGGCGCAGGAAGCGGGGAGCTGTTTTTT. The chain combines TRBV7-2 with TRBJ2-2, with 9 bases fitting TRBD1. The CDR3 consists of 15 residues. In germline, CDR1 is SGHTA, CDR2 FQGNSA. The V and J ends lost 8 bases and 7 bases, in that order; junction bases with no gene match: 11.

The genes are TRBV5-4 and TRBJ1-2; D might be TRBD1 (5 bases). The CDR3 length is 15 residues. CDR1 and CDR2 (germline): SGHNT, YYREEE (reference sequence). V dropped 2 bases and J dropped 3 bases, with 14 bases sitting between them. Here the CDR3 reads CASSFRDLGDYGYTF. The CDR3 DNA follows: TGTGCCAGCAGCTTCCGGGACCTCGGAGACTATGGCTACACCTTC.

The chain has TRBV7-2 and TRBJ1-2; D is uncertain. Germline V gene data show CDR1 as SGHTA and CDR2 as FQGNSA. V gave up 4 bases and J gave up 5 bases, with 17 bases separating them. This CDR3 spans 15 amino acids. Here the CDR3 DNA reads TGTGCCAGCAGCTCCCCGGTAGTTCCTTGGTATGGCTACACCTTC. Translated, it gives CASSSPVVPWYGYTF.

The chain joins TRBV12-5 to TRBJ2-1; D call uncertain. The CDR3 loop spans 14 amino acids. Germline lookup yields CDR1 LGHNT and CDR2 FRNRAP. The germline V and J ends were trimmed by 6 bases and 10 bases, with 19 bases remaining between them. The CDR3 DNA reads TGTGCTAGTGGGTCCTCCGGTTCATCATGGGAGCAGTTCTTC. Protein: CASGSSGSSWEQFF.

The chain links TRBV6-1 to TRBJ2-5, with D perhaps matching TRBD1 or TRBD2 (5 bases each). This CDR3 region has 12 residues. Germline V gene lookup returns CDR1 MNHNS and CDR2 SASEGT. Deletions cut 7 bases from V and 4 bases from J, with 10 bases between. In DNA, the CDR3 is TGTGCCAGCAATCCAGGGAGAGAGACCCAGTACTTC. This gives the protein CASNPGRETQYF.

The chain has TRBV27 and TRBJ2-2; perhaps TRBD2 as D (5 bases). Trimming took off 2 bases at V and 6 bases at J, with 19 bases between the two ends. The length of the CDR3 is 17 residues. Germline V gene lookup returns CDR1 MNHEY and CDR2 SMNVEV (reference sequence). CDR3 protein: CASSLPEELGYPGELFF. CDR3 DNA: TGTGCCAGCAGTTTACCAGAGGAACTAGGATACCCCGGGGAGCTGTTTTTT.

V and J are TRBV7-6 and TRBJ2-2, with a weak D call TRBD2 (6 bases). This CDR3 contains 15 residues. The V end was cut by 5 bases, the J end by 0 bases, with 10 bases between. CDR1 is SGHVS and CDR2 is FNYEAQ in the germline V gene. The CDR3: CASSPVAANTGELFF. The CDR3 DNA reads TGTGCCAGCAGCCCCGTAGCGGCGAACACCGGGGAGCTGTTTTTT.

The chain joins TRBV5-4 to TRBJ2-5; no reliable D call. Germline CDR1 and CDR2: SGHNT and YYREEE (reference sequence). There are 13 residues in the CDR3. Trimming left V 0 bases short and J 0 bases short, with 3 bases between. CDR3 sequence: CASSLEYQETQYF. The CDR3 nucleotides are TGTGCCAGCAGCTTGGAGTACCAAGAGACCCAGTACTTC.

The chain combines TRBV7-2 with TRBJ1-5, with 12 bases identical to TRBD1. With 3 bases clipped from V and 8 bases from J, the junction kept 8 bases outside the gene matches. This CDR3 is 16 amino acids long. Germline values: CDR1 SGHTA, CDR2 FQGNSA. The CDR3 DNA is TGTGCCAGCAGCTTTACCGGGACAGGGGGCTGGGAGCCCCAGCATTTT. Its translation is CASSFTGTGGWEPQHF.

This clone is a singleton in its sample. The chain combines TRBV19 with TRBJ2-1, with TRBD2 matching 11 bases. The CDR3 has 15 residues. With V trimmed by 7 bases and J by 2 bases, 4 bases remained unmatched. Germline values: CDR1 LNHDA, CDR2 SQIVND (reference sequence). The CDR3 DNA is TGTGCCAGTACCCTAGCGGGAGGCCCCTACAATGAGCAGTTCTTC. Translated, it gives CASTLAGGPYNEQFF.

This chain uses TRBV4-3 with TRBJ2-1; D may correspond to TRBD1 or TRBD2 (5 bases each). The CDR3 is 18 residues long. CDR1 is LGHNA and CDR2 is YSLEER in the germline V gene. V was pared by 4 bases and J by 3 bases, with 22 bases between. The CDR3 sequence is CASSPEYLPGPFYNEQFF. The CDR3 coding sequence is TGCGCCAGCAGCCCGGAATACCTTCCGGGACCCTTCTACAATGAGCAGTTCTTC.